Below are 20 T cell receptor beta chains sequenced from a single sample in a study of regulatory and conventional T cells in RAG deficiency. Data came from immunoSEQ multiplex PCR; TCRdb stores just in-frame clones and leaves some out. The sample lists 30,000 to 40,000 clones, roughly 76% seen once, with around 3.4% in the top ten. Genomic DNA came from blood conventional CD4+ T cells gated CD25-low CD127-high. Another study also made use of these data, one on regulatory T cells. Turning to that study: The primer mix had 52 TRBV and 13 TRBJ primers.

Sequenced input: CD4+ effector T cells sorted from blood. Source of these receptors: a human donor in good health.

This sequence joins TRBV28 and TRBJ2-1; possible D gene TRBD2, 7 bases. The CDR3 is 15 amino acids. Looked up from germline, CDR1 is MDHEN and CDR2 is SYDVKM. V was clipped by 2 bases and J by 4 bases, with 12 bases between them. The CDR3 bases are TGTGCCAGCAGTTTAGGGGGGGCGGGTTACAATGAGCAGTTCTTC. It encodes CASSLGGAGYNEQFF. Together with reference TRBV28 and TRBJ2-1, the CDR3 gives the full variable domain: DVKVTQSSRYLVKRTGEKVFLECVQDMDHENMFWYRQDPGLGLRLIYFSYDVKMKEKGDIPEGYSVSREKKERFSLILESASTNQTSMYLCASSLGGAGYNEQFFGPGTRLTVL.

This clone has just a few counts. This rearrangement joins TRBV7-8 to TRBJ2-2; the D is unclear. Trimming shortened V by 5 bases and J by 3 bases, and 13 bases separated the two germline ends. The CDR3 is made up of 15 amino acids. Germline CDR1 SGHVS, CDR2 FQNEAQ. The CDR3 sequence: CASSPVGYDTGELFF. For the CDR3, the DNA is TGTGCCAGCAGCCCGGTGGGATACGACACCGGGGAGCTGTTTTTT.

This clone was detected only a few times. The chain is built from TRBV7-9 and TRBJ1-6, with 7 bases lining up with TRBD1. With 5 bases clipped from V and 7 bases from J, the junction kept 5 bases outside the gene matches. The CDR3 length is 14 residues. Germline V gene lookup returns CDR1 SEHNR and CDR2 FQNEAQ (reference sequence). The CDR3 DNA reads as TGTGCCAGCAGCCCGGGACAGTTAAATTCACCCCTCCACTTT. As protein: CASSPGQLNSPLHF.

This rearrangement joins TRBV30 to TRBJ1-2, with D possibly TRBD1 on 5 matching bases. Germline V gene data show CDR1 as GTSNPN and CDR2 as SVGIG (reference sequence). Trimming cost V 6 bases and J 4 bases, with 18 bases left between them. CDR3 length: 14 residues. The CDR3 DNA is TGTGCCTGTGAACCGGGACCCCGCTTCTATGGCTACACCTTC. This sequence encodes CACEPGPRFYGYTF.

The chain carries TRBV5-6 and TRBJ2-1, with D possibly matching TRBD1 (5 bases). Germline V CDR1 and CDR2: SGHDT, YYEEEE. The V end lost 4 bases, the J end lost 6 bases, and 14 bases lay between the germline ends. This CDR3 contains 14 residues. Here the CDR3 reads CASSRRQGTNEQFF. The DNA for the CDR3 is TGTGCCAGCAGCCGCCGGCAGGGCACCAATGAGCAGTTCTTC. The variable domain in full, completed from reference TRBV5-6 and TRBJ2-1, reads DAGVTQSPTHLIKTRGQQVTLRCSPKSGHDTVSWYQQALGQGPQFIFQYYEEEERQRGNFPDRFSGHQFPNYSSELNVNALLLGDSALYLCASSRRQGTNEQFFGPGTRLTVL.

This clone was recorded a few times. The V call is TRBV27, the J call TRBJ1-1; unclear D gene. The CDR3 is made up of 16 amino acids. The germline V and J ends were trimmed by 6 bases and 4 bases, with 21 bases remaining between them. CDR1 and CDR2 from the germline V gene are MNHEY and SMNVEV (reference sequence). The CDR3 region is CASSPTWPHRGTEAFF. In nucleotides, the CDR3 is TGTGCCAGCAGCCCTACATGGCCCCACCGGGGCACTGAAGCTTTCTTT.

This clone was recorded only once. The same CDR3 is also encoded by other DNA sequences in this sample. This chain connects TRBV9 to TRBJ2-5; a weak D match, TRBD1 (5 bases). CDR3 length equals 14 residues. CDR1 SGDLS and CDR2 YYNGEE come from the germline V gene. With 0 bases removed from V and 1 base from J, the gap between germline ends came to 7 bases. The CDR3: CASSVDTGQETQYF. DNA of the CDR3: TGTGCCAGCAGCGTAGATACAGGCCAAGAGACCCAGTACTTC.

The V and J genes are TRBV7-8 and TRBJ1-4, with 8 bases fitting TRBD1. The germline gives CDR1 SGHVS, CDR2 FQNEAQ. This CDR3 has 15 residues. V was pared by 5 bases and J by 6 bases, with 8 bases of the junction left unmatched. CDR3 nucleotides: TGTGCCAGCAGCGGAGGACAGGGCTACCATGAAAAACTGTTTTTT. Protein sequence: CASSGGQGYHEKLFF. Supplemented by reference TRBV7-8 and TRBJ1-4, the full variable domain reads GAGVSQSPRYKVAKRGQDVALRCDPISGHVSLFWYQQALGQGPEFLTYFQNEAQLDKSGLPSDRFFAERPEGSVSTLKIQRTQQEDSAVYLCASSGGQGYHEKLFFGSGTQLSVL.

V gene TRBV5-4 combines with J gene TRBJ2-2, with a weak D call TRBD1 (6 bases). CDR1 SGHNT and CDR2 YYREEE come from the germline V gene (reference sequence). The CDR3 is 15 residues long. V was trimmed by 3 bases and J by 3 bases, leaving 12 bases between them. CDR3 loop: CASSWGRGDTGELFF. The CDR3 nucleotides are TGTGCCAGCAGCTGGGGGCGCGGAGACACCGGGGAGCTGTTTTTT.

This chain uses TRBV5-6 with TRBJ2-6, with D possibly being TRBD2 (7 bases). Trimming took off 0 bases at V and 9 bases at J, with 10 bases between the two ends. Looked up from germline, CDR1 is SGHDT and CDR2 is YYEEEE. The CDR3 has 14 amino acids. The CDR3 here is CASSLGRGLNVLTF. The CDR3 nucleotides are TGTGCCAGCAGCTTGGGGCGGGGGCTCAACGTCCTGACTTTC.

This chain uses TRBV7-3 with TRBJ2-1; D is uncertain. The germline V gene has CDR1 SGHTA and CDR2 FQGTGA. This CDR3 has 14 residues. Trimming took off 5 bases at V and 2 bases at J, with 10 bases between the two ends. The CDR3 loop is CASSAPGPYNEQFF. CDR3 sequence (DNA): TGTGCCAGCAGCGCGCCGGGTCCCTACAATGAGCAGTTCTTC.

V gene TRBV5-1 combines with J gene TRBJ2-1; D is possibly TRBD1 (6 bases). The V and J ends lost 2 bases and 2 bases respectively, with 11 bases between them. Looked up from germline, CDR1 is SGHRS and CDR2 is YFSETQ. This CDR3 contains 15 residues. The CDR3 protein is CASSFYRETYNEQFF. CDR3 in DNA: TGCGCCAGCAGCTTTTACAGGGAGACCTACAATGAGCAGTTCTTC.

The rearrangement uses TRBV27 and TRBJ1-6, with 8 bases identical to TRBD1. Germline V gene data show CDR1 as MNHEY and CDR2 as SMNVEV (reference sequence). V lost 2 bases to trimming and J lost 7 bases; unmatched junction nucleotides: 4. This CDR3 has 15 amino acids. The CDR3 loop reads CASSLRQGRNSPLHF. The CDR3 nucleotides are TGTGCCAGCAGTTTACGACAGGGGAGAAATTCACCCCTCCACTTT.

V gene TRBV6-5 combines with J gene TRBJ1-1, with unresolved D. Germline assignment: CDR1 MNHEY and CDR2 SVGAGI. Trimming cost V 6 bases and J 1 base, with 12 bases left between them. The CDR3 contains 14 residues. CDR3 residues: CASRTGRENTEAFF. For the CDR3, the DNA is TGTGCCAGCAGGACGGGTAGGGAGAACACTGAAGCTTTCTTT.

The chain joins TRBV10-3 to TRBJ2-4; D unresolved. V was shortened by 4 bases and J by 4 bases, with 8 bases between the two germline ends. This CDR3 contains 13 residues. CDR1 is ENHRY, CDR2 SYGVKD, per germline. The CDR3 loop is CAISAPGKNIQYF. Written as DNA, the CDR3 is TGTGCCATCAGTGCTCCCGGGAAAAACATTCAGTACTTC.

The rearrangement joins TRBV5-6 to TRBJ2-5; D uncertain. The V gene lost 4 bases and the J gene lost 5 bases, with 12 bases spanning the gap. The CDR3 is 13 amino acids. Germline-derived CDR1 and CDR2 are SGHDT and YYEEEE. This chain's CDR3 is CASSTGPAETQYF. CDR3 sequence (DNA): TGTGCCAGCAGCACGGGCCCTGCGGAGACCCAGTACTTC.

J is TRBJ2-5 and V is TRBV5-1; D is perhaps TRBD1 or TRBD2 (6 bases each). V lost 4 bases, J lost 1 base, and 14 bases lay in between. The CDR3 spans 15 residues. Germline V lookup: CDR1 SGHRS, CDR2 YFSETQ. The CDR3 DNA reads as TGCGCCAGCAGCGCCCGAGGGGGGTTCCAAGAGACCCAGTACTTC. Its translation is CASSARGGFQETQYF.

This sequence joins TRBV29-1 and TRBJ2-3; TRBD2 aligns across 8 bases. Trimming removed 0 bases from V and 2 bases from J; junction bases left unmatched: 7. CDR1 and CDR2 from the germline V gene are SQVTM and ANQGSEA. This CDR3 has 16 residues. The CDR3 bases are TGCAGCGTTGAAGATCTCGCGGGGGGACCCACAGATACGCAGTATTTT. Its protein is CSVEDLAGGPTDTQYF.

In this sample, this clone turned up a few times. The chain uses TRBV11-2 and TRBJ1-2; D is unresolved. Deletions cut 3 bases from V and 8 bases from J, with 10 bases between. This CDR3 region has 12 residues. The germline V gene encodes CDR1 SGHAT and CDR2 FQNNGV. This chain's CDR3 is CASSFSGPGYTF. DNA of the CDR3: TGTGCCAGCAGCTTCTCAGGCCCCGGCTACACCTTC.

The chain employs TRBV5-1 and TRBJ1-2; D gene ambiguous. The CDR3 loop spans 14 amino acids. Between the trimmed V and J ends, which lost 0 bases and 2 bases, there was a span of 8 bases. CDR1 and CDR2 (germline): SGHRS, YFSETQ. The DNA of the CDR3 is TGCGCCAGCAGCTTGGTGGCAGGAAACTATGGCTACACCTTC. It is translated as CASSLVAGNYGYTF.